The 9 T cell receptor beta chains given below trace back to one sample, sequenced in a study of T cell responses to AZD1222 COVID-19 vaccine. Some clones are missing from TCRdb's copy, which holds only in-frame ones; the method was immunoSEQ multiplex PCR. The table records approximately 160,000 clones, around 94% of them present only once. Sequenced here: peripheral blood, sampled on day 0 of AZD1222 vaccination. All receptors derive from an adult in good health.

The gene calls are TRBV6-5 and TRBJ1-6; weak D call: TRBD1 (5 bases). CDR1 is MNHEY, CDR2 SVGAGI, per germline. CDR3 length: 15 amino acids. Trimming stripped 5 bases from V and 3 bases from J, with 11 bases between. The CDR3 DNA reads TGTGCCAGCAGTACCACAGGCGACTATAATTCACCCCTCCACTTT. It specifies CASSTTGDYNSPLHF.

The chain employs TRBV7-9 and TRBJ2-5; a possible D gene is TRBD2 (5 bases). The V gene's germline CDR1 is SEHNR and CDR2 FQNEAQ (reference sequence). The V and J ends lost 4 bases and 3 bases respectively, with 15 bases between them. The CDR3 is 15 residues long. The CDR3 protein is CASSSYGVQEETQYF. CDR3 nucleotide sequence: TGTGCCAGCAGCTCGTACGGGGTTCAAGAAGAGACCCAGTACTTC.

This clone was seen more than once but under ten times. V is TRBV3-1 (or the pseudogene TRBV3-2) and J is TRBJ2-7; the match to TRBD1 covers 9 bases. V dropped 2 bases and J dropped 7; count of bases not matched to a gene: 6. The CDR3 consists of 14 residues. Germline assignment: CDR1 LGHDT and CDR2 YNNKEL (reference sequence). The CDR3 bases are TGTGCCAGCAGCCAATCCGGGACAGGGTGGGAGCAGTACTTC. This gives the protein CASSQSGTGWEQYF.

The rearrangement joins TRBV7-2 to TRBJ2-3; D gene ambiguous. Germline CDR1 reads SGHTA; CDR2 reads FQGNSA. CDR3 length equals 15 residues. The V end was cut by 5 bases, the J end by 5 bases, with 17 bases between. CDR3 sequence reads: CASSPVASSGDTQYF. As DNA, the CDR3 is TGTGCCAGCAGCCCGGTGGCTTCCTCCGGAGATACGCAGTATTTT.

The chain joins TRBV6-5 to TRBJ1-1; D is unclear. The CDR3 has 13 residues. Germline V gives CDR1 MNHEY, CDR2 SVGAGI. The V end was cut by 8 bases, the J end by 1 base, with 11 bases between. The CDR3 region is CASQIRENTEAFF. The CDR3 DNA follows: TGTGCCAGCCAAATACGGGAGAACACTGAAGCTTTCTTT.

The chain couples TRBV2 to TRBJ2-1; 7 nucleotides align to TRBD1. There are 15 residues in the CDR3. Germline V gene data show CDR1 as SNHLY and CDR2 as FYNNEI. The junction had 5 bases not matched to a gene; V was cut back by 6 bases and J by 0 bases. The CDR3: CASRGDSLSYNEQFF. Written as DNA, the CDR3 is TGTGCCAGCAGGGGGGACAGCCTCTCCTACAATGAGCAGTTCTTC.

This chain joins TRBV2 and TRBJ2-1; no reliable D call. The CDR3 spans 9 residues. Germline CDR1 SNHLY, CDR2 FYNNEI. The ends were cut back, 5 bases at V and 15 bases at J, with 8 bases in the middle. This CDR3 reads CASSPRPFF. In nucleotides, the CDR3 is TGTGCCAGCAGTCCCCGACCGTTCTTC. Full variable domain (remainder filled in from reference TRBV2 and TRBJ2-1): EPEVTQTPSHQVTQMGQEVILRCVPISNHLYFYWYRQILGQKVEFLVSFYNNEISEKSEIFDDQFSVERPDGSNFTLKIRSTKLEDSAMYFCASSPRPFFGPGTRLTVL.

This clone came up once. This chain links TRBV19 with TRBJ2-4; D is possibly TRBD1 (5 bases). This CDR3 has 14 amino acids. Deletions cut 3 bases from V and 6 bases from J, with 12 bases between. Germline assignment: CDR1 LNHDA and CDR2 SQIVND (reference sequence). The CDR3 nucleotides read TGTGCCAGTAGTATTCAGGGCCCTCGAAACATTCAGTACTTC. This gives the protein CASSIQGPRNIQYF.

The J gene is TRBJ2-2, the V gene TRBV4-2; TRBD1 aligns across 9 bases. V gave up 4 bases and J gave up 11 bases; unmatched junction bases: 11. Germline V gene data show CDR1 as LGHNA and CDR2 as YNFKEQ. There are 15 residues in the CDR3. The CDR3, as DNA: TGTGCCAGCAGCCTCTCCGGGACAGGGTCGGGAGAGCTGTTTTTT. Encoded protein: CASSLSGTGSGELFF.